Listed below are T cell receptor beta chains from one sample, sequenced in a study of CD8 T cells in Susac syndrome. TCRdb re-derived calls from the immunoSEQ multiplex PCR reads in MiXCR, one entry per CDR3 protein. The repertoire holds some 240,000 distinct CDR3 sequences, with about 96% as singletons. The sequenced sample was CD4+ T cells from PBMCs. These receptor sequences come from a human donor with Susac syndrome. Each CDR3 is given with its conserved first and last residue.

TRBJ2-6,TRBV4-1,CASSYGSGANVLTF
TRBJ1-4,TRBV5-6,CASSLTGTAKVEKLFF
TRBJ2-7,TRBV11-2,CASSLSRQVISYEQYF
TRBJ2-3,TRBV28,CASSSTGLTQYF
TRBJ1-2,TRBV20-1,CSARVSDYGYTF
TRBJ1-1,TRBV7-3,CASGLMNTEAFF
TRBJ2-5,TRBV10-2,CASSESGRETQYF
TRBJ2-7,TRBV12-3/TRBV12-4,CASSLRAYEQYF
TRBJ1-4,TRBV30,CAWIHREKLFF
TRBJ1-2,TRBV29-1,CSVVPWEYAPETNYGYTF
TRBJ1-1,TRBV3-1,CASSLGQGGNTEAFF
TRBJ2-7,TRBV7-3,CASSLSGHSYEQYF
TRBJ2-1,TRBV20-1,CSASELAGAGSYNEQFF
TRBJ2-4,TRBV18,CASSPRLALTLAKNIQYF
TRBJ2-6,TRBV11-3,CASTTQGAGANVLTF
TRBJ1-5,TRBV7-9,CASSAVGQGAPNSNQPQHF
TRBJ2-3,TRBV4-1,CASSQDLGTSGSDTQYF
TRBJ1-1,TRBV11-3,CASSLAGINTEAFF
TRBJ1-2,TRBV28,CASRVRNYGYTF
TRBJ1-4,TRBV19,CASSRTGENEKLFF
TRBJ2-7,TRBV28,CASRPGGQSSYEQYF
TRBJ2-7,TRBV29-1,CSVAVGLHAYEQYF
TRBJ1-5,TRBV28,CASTASGQPQHF
TRBJ2-1,TRBV30,CAWTRRRRDDSYNEQFF
TRBJ2-2,TRBV2,CASTLSWATYPNTGELFF
TRBJ1-2,TRBV30,CAWSVQAGYTF
TRBJ2-3,TRBV19,CATAMDHKADTQYF
TRBJ2-3,TRBV27,CASSSDRADTQYF
TRBJ2-3,TRBV7-3,CASTSGDTQYF
TRBJ2-5,TRBV29-1,CSVTGGDQETQYF
TRBJ2-5,TRBV9,CASSPGTETFQETQYF
TRBJ2-1,TRBV29-1,CSVVLGGRAYEQFF
TRBJ2-5,TRBV5-4,CASRPADGGVTTQYF
TRBJ2-4,TRBV5-1,CASSLFGQENIQYF
TRBJ1-5,TRBV30,CAWSPSGGWNQPQHF
TRBJ1-2,TRBV23-1,CASSQSGGEANYGYTF
TRBJ2-7,TRBV20-1,CSVQRGTSGSEQYF
TRBJ2-7,TRBV28,CASSNTGFTSYEQYF
TRBJ2-1,TRBV6-1,CASSEGLAGGNEQFF
TRBJ1-1,TRBV30,CASRVTRVDTEAFF
TRBJ2-2,TRBV12-3/TRBV12-4,CASSLATGVVGELFF
TRBJ2-5,TRBV4-1,CASSQERDRGRDVETQYF
TRBJ2-7,TRBV28,CASSLQLGEQYF
TRBJ1-4,TRBV12-3/TRBV12-4,CASSTGESAYEKLFF
TRBJ1-1,TRBV23-1,CASRWKIRNTEAFF
TRBJ2-3,TRBV2,CASTIEGPTDTQYF
TRBJ2-5,TRBV7-9,CASSGYRAQYF
TRBJ1-2,TRBV5-6,CASSSTDRTGGYTF
TRBJ2-3,TRBV5-1,CASSLAGAGGPNTDTQYF
TRBJ1-1,TRBV9,CASSDPQTEAFF
TRBJ2-7,TRBV9,CASSPGRRDEQYF
TRBJ1-5,TRBV6-5,CASSYGGTQPQHF
TRBJ2-7,TRBV29-1,CSVEDLSGSSYEQYF
TRBJ2-7,TRBV28,CASSESGLRYEQYF
TRBJ1-5,TRBV4-1,CASSLDRVGNQPQHF
TRBJ1-2,TRBV2,CASLMGGYGYTF
TRBJ1-1,TRBV4-2,CASSQGGNGENTEAFF
TRBJ2-5,TRBV7-8,CASSLGRDVRSGTQYF
TRBJ1-2,TRBV18,CASSQDITDGYTF
TRBJ2-5,TRBV28,CASSPRGPIETQYF